The clone carrying this T cell receptor (beta chain) was recorded a few times. This entry comes from a study of long-term antiretroviral therapy in people with HIV. With survey level as its setting, the immunoSEQ assay was v3.0. Libraries were prepared by immunoSEQ multiplex PCR; TCRdb keeps only in-frame clonotypes and omits some of them. Here the sample spans 27,000 or so clones, more than 75% being singletons. The receptor comes from a man aged 35 to 55 with HIV. The input for sequencing was unsorted PBMCs, taken about 5 years after starting antiretroviral therapy.

The CDR3 DNA sequence: TGTGCCACCAGCAGAGAACCTAGCGGGAACACCGGGGAGCTGTTTTTT. Protein product: CATSREPSGNTGELFF. V usage is TRBV15 and J usage is TRBJ2-2; 7 bases agree with TRBD2. Germline V CDR1 and CDR2: LNHNV, YYDKDF (reference sequence). CDR3 size: 16 residues. The V and J ends lost 0 bases and 1 base, in that order; junction bases with no gene match: 2.